A single sample is the source of the 16 T cell receptor beta chains below, sequenced in a study of cytomegalovirus exposure and HLA in healthy donors. The PCR had 60 Vbeta and 13 Jbeta primers. The protocol was immunoSEQ multiplex PCR, while the TCRdb copy is restricted to in-frame clones and leaves out a portion. The top ten clones hold roughly 1.1% of a sample with about 92,000 clones, approximately 84% of them seen once. Specimen: PBMCs. These receptor sequences come from a girl aged 2-10 years in good health and CMV-seropositive.

The rearrangement links TRBV27 to TRBJ1-5; 7 bases match TRBD1. Looked up from germline, CDR1 is MNHEY and CDR2 is SMNVEV (reference sequence). CDR3 size: 16 residues. The ends lost 4 bases at V and 0 bases at J; junction bases unmatched: 6. The DNA for the CDR3 is TGTGCCAGCAGTTGGCAACAGGGGTGTAGCAATCAGCCCCAGCATTTT. It translates to CASSWQQGCSNQPQHF.

This chain joins TRBV28 and TRBJ2-7, with a possible D match to TRBD1 (6 bases). This CDR3 region has 15 residues. Germline V gene sequence: CDR1 MDHEN, CDR2 SYDVKM. Trimming took off 6 bases at V and 2 bases at J, with 17 bases between the two ends. CDR3 region: CASRPARGSTYEQYF. Here the CDR3 DNA reads TGTGCCAGCAGGCCTGCGAGGGGGTCAACCTACGAGCAGTACTTC.

This clone has just one count. This chain uses TRBV28 with TRBJ2-1; possible D gene TRBD1, 6 bases. V was shortened by 11 bases and J by 5 bases, with 19 bases between the two germline ends. Germline-derived CDR1 and CDR2 are MDHEN and SYDVKM. This CDR3 is built from 14 residues. The CDR3 DNA is TGTGCCGGATCTGTCGTACAGGGCCACAATGAGCAGTTCTTC. Translating it yields CAGSVVQGHNEQFF.

This chain joins TRBV5-4 and TRBJ2-2, with a weak D call TRBD2 (5 bases). V gave up 2 bases and J gave up 7 bases, with 9 bases separating them. This CDR3 has 13 residues. Looked up from germline, CDR1 is SGHNT and CDR2 is YYREEE (reference sequence). The CDR3 reads CASSLTRDGELFF. The CDR3 region has the DNA TGTGCCAGCAGCTTAACTAGAGACGGGGAGCTGTTTTTT.

This chain links TRBV5-8 with TRBJ1-2, with TRBD1 matching 8 bases. The J segment lost 1 base and the V segment lost 3 bases, leaving 8 bases of the junction unmatched. Germline V gene data show CDR1 as SGHTS and CDR2 as YDEGEE. The CDR3 is made up of 16 amino acids. The CDR3 nucleotides are TGTGCCAGCAGCTACCAGGCAGGGGGCATTAACTATGGCTACACCTTC. Amino acids: CASSYQAGGINYGYTF.

This rearrangement joins TRBV19 to TRBJ2-7; no firm D call. Trimming removed 4 bases at V and 6 bases at J, with 10 bases between. Looked up from germline, CDR1 is LNHDA and CDR2 is SQIVND (reference sequence). The CDR3 has 12 amino acids. In DNA, the CDR3 is TGTGCCAGTAGTAGCGCAACTGGCGAGCAGTACTTC. It specifies CASSSATGEQYF. Full variable domain (rest looked up from reference TRBV19 and TRBJ2-7): DGGITQSPKYLFRKEGQNVTLSCEQNLNHDAMYWYRQDPGQGLRLIYYSQIVNDFQKGDIAEGYSVSREKKESFPLTVTSAQKNPTAFYLCASSSATGEQYFGPGTRLTVT.

DNA for the CDR3: TGTGCCAATTTAGCGGCGAAAAAACTGTTTTTT. This sequence encodes CANLAAKKLFF. V is TRBV21-1 and J is TRBJ1-4. TRBV21-1 is listed as a pseudogene. The CDR3 spans 11 residues.

This clone appeared once. The rearrangement links TRBV9 to TRBJ2-3; TRBD2 is a possible D gene (5 bases). Germline CDR1 and CDR2: SGDLS and YYNGEE. This CDR3 is built from 14 residues. Trimming took off 2 bases at V and 4 bases at J, with 11 bases between the two ends. The CDR3 spells CASSVTSYADTQYF. The DNA of the CDR3 is TGTGCCAGCAGCGTCACTAGTTATGCAGATACGCAGTATTTT.

V gene TRBV27 combines with J gene TRBJ2-7; D not resolved. This CDR3 is built from 15 residues. Germline lookup yields CDR1 MNHEY and CDR2 SMNVEV (reference sequence). Between the trimmed V and J ends, which lost 6 bases and 4 bases, there was a span of 19 bases. The CDR3 nucleotides read TGTGCCAGCAGCCCAACGGATACGTACGGGTACGAGCAGTACTTC. Its translation: CASSPTDTYGYEQYF.

This chain connects TRBV6-6 to TRBJ1-1; 9 bases fit TRBD1. The V segment lost 4 bases and the J segment 2 bases; nucleotides outside the gene matches: 2. The CDR3 contains 14 residues. CDR1 is MNHNY, CDR2 SVGAGI, per germline (reference sequence). Here the CDR3 reads CASSLTGGNTEAFF. The CDR3 DNA follows: TGTGCCAGCAGTTTAACAGGGGGCAACACTGAAGCTTTCTTT.

This clone was seen a single time. The gene calls are TRBV5-1 and TRBJ2-7, with no clear D. Trimming took off 0 bases at V and 1 base at J, with 5 bases between the two ends. The CDR3 has 13 residues. Germline V lookup: CDR1 SGHRS, CDR2 YFSETQ. CDR3 loop: CASSLGRSYEQYF. Here the CDR3 DNA reads TGCGCCAGCAGCTTGGGTCGGTCCTACGAGCAGTACTTC.

The chain joins TRBV2 to TRBJ1-4, with a weak D call TRBD1 (5 bases). V shed 6 bases and J shed 4 bases, with 15 bases lying between them. CDR3 length: 15 amino acids. Germline CDR1 and CDR2: SNHLY and FYNNEI. CDR3 sequence: CASRAPTVINEKLFF. In nucleotides, the CDR3 is TGTGCCAGCAGGGCCCCGACAGTTATTAATGAAAAACTGTTTTTT.

A single count supports this clone. The chain couples TRBV2 to TRBJ1-1, with D possibly matching TRBD1 (6 bases). Trimming left V 8 bases short and J 3 bases short, with 16 bases between. Germline CDR1 is SNHLY and CDR2 is FYNNEI. The CDR3 extends over 14 amino acids. CDR3: CASGGQKDYTEAFF. In DNA, the CDR3 is TGTGCCAGCGGTGGACAGAAGGATTACACTGAAGCTTTCTTT. Using reference TRBV2 and TRBJ1-1 for the parts outside the CDR3, the full variable domain is EPEVTQTPSHQVTQMGQEVILRCVPISNHLYFYWYRQILGQKVEFLVSFYNNEISEKSEIFDDQFSVERPDGSNFTLKIRSTKLEDSAMYFCASGGQKDYTEAFFGQGTRLTVV.

J is TRBJ1-2 and V is TRBV14; D is unclear. Germline V gene sequence: CDR1 SGHDN, CDR2 FVKESK. CDR3 length equals 12 residues. Trimming stripped 4 bases from V and 4 bases from J, with 7 bases between. CDR3 sequence: CASSPVLYGYTF. CDR3 DNA: TGTGCCAGCAGCCCCGTCCTCTATGGCTACACCTTC.

This chain joins TRBV4-3 and TRBJ1-5, with 8 bases aligning to TRBD1. The CDR3 loop spans 15 amino acids. Germline CDR1 LGHNA, CDR2 YSLEER. After removal of 0 bases from V and 4 bases from J, the junction contained 2 bases not matched to a gene. This CDR3 reads CASSQEGTGNQPQHF. In nucleotides, the CDR3 is TGCGCCAGCAGCCAAGAAGGGACAGGAAATCAGCCCCAGCATTTT.

This CDR3 reads CASSPRGPAVVQETQYF. As DNA, the CDR3 is TGTGCCAGCAGCCCAAGGGGGCCTGCCGTCGTCCAAGAGACCCAGTACTTC. This chain links TRBV9 with TRBJ2-5, with 7 positions matching TRBD1. J was trimmed by 1 base and V by 4 bases; bases with no gene match: 13. The CDR3 consists of 17 residues. From germline, CDR1 is SGDLS and CDR2 YYNGEE. Looking up the rest from reference TRBV9 and TRBJ2-5 gives the full variable domain: DSGVTQTPKHLITATGQRVTLRCSPRSGDLSVYWYQQSLDQGLQFLIQYYNGEERAKGNILERFSAQQFPDLHSELNLSSLELGDSALYFCASSPRGPAVVQETQYFGPGTRLLVL.